This T cell receptor (beta chain) was obtained from a study of patients and donors after allogeneic stem cell transplantation. TCRdb fed the RT-PCR reads into MiXCR, producing one record per CDR3 protein. The sample includes approximately 200,000 distinct CDR3 sequences, around two fifths of them seen just once. This clonotype was counted only a few times. This TCR derives from a human donor who was either an allogeneic HSCT recipient or a stem cell or donor lymphocyte infusion donor (not recorded which). It is not recorded whose cells these are; they may come from a transplant donor. Sequenced: blood, either unsorted or a sorted T cell fraction (not recorded which).

The CDR3 reads CASSLTGGRDTQYF. CDR3 coding DNA: TGCGCCAGCAGCCTCACAGGAGGTAGAGATACGCAGTATTTT. The chain joins TRBV5-1 to TRBJ2-3; D may be TRBD1 or TRBD2 (5 bases each). Germline loops: CDR1 SGHRS, CDR2 YFSETQ. This CDR3 comprises 14 residues. The germline V and J ends were trimmed by 4 bases and 5 bases, with 14 bases remaining between them.